The sequence of this T cell receptor (beta chain) was determined in a study of blood T cell repertoires in COVID-19. Study context: T cells, B-cell-depleted T cells, or PBMCs provided the cDNA or gDNA that served as material.

With regard to this clone: No DNA is shown, since the ends of the CDR3 on it are uncertain; the CDR3 is the one TCRdb lists.

Sequenced by immunoSEQ multiplex PCR; TCRdb stores in-frame clones only, minus some. This table holds hundreds of thousands of clones, roughly 87% found once. The material sequenced was PBMCs or T cells enriched from blood (not recorded which). The origin of this receptor is a woman aged 18-35 years who had recovered from COVID-19.

CDR3 loop: CASSFGEGTDFQNMNTEAFF. V usage is TRBV27 and J usage is TRBJ1-1; the table's D call, TRBD1, was not checked against the DNA. Termini included, the CDR3 measures 20 amino acids. From germline, CDR1 is MNHEY and CDR2 SMNVEV (reference sequence).